The 21 T cell receptor beta chains listed next were all sequenced from one sample in a study of T cell responses to AZD1222 COVID-19 vaccine. TCRdb keeps only in-frame clones here, not all; method: immunoSEQ multiplex PCR. The data contain about 270,000 clones, almost 95% of them seen just once; the ten biggest clones take up less than 0.6%. The sample in question was peripheral blood, obtained 28 days after the second AZD1222 dose. These receptors were collected from an adult who received the AZD1222 COVID-19 vaccine.

The chain joins TRBV7-9 to TRBJ1-3; TRBD1 matches 8 bases. The V segment lost 0 bases and the J segment 3 bases; nucleotides outside the gene matches: 4. This CDR3 has 16 residues. CDR1 and CDR2 (germline): SEHNR, FQNEAQ (reference sequence). CDR3 loop: CASSLAATGVGNTIYF. The CDR3 DNA reads TGTGCCAGCAGCTTAGCGGCGACAGGGGTTGGAAACACCATATATTTT. Looking up the rest from reference TRBV7-9 and TRBJ1-3 gives the full variable domain: DTGVSQNPRHKITKRGQNVTFRCDPISEHNRLYWYRQTLGQGPEFLTYFQNEAQLEKSRLLSDRFSAERPKGSFSTLEIQRTEQGDSAMYLCASSLAATGVGNTIYFGEGSWLTVV.

This clone occurred once. The chain links TRBV5-1 to TRBJ1-2; 11 positions match TRBD1. J gave up 7 bases and V 4 bases, and 6 bases lay outside the gene matches. The CDR3 has 14 amino acids. Per the germline V gene, CDR1 is SGHRS and CDR2 is YFSETQ. This CDR3 reads CASSPGTGGSGYTF. The CDR3 DNA follows: TGCGCCAGCAGCCCCGGGACAGGGGGTAGTGGCTACACCTTC. The whole variable domain, filled in from reference TRBV5-1 and TRBJ1-2, reads KAGVTQTPRYLIKTRGQQVTLSCSPISGHRSVSWYQQTPGQGLQFLFEYFSETQRNKGNFPGRFSGRQFSNSRSEMNVSTLELGDSALYLCASSPGTGGSGYTFGSGTRLTVV.

The chain has TRBV7-3 and TRBJ2-1, with D maybe TRBD2 (6 bases). This CDR3 region has 18 residues. Trimming left V 0 bases short and J 8 bases short, with 23 bases between. In germline, CDR1 is SGHTA, CDR2 FQGTGA. CDR3 DNA: TGTGCCAGCAGCTTAACGTTTGGTCCTACTGCCGGGAGACATGAGCAGTTCTTC. This translates into CASSLTFGPTAGRHEQFF.

V is TRBV7-9 and J is TRBJ2-2, with D possibly TRBD2 on 6 matching bases. Germline CDR1 and CDR2: SEHNR and FQNEAQ (reference sequence). Trimming left V 8 bases short and J 6 bases short, with 22 bases between. This CDR3 contains 16 residues. The CDR3 sequence: CASDPGRRPGAGELFF. Here the CDR3 DNA reads TGTGCCAGCGATCCGGGGCGCCGACCGGGAGCCGGGGAGCTGTTTTTT.

The V gene is TRBV6-2 or TRBV6-3, the J gene TRBJ2-2, with 9 nucleotides matching TRBD2. The junction had 4 bases not matched to a gene; V was cut back by 2 bases and J by 6 bases. This CDR3 has 15 residues. Germline CDR1 and CDR2: MNHEY and SVGEGT. The CDR3 region is CASSYAGGWSGELFF. The CDR3 DNA is TGTGCCAGCAGTTACGCGGGAGGGTGGTCCGGGGAGCTGTTTTTT.

About this clone itself: Other DNA sequences in the same sample also yield this CDR3. The V gene is TRBV7-9, the J gene TRBJ1-1; no reliable D call. The germline V and J ends were trimmed by 3 bases and 5 bases, with 7 bases remaining between them. CDR3 size: 12 residues. CDR1 and CDR2 from the germline V gene are SEHNR and FQNEAQ (reference sequence). CDR3 amino acids: CASSFLGTEAFF. The CDR3 bases are TGTGCCAGCAGCTTTTTGGGAACTGAAGCTTTCTTT.

This rearrangement joins TRBV5-6 to TRBJ2-7; TRBD1 is a possible D gene (6 bases). The V end lost 3 bases, the J end lost 2 bases, and 9 bases lay between the germline ends. CDR3 length: 13 residues. From germline, CDR1 is SGHDT and CDR2 YYEEEE. This CDR3 reads CASSSQGTYEQYF. The CDR3 coding sequence is TGTGCCAGCAGCTCCCAGGGGACCTACGAGCAGTACTTC.

The V and J genes are TRBV9 and TRBJ2-3, with TRBD2 matching over 8 bases. J gave up 3 bases and V 1 base, and 4 bases lay outside the gene matches. Per the germline V gene, CDR1 is SGDLS and CDR2 is YYNGEE. The CDR3 has 15 residues. The CDR3 region is CASSVLLAGTDTQYF. As DNA, the CDR3 is TGTGCCAGCAGCGTACTCCTAGCGGGTACAGATACGCAGTATTTT. Supplemented by reference TRBV9 and TRBJ2-3, the full variable domain reads DSGVTQTPKHLITATGQRVTLRCSPRSGDLSVYWYQQSLDQGLQFLIQYYNGEERAKGNILERFSAQQFPDLHSELNLSSLELGDSALYFCASSVLLAGTDTQYFGPGTRLTVL.

This chain links TRBV6-2 or TRBV6-3 with TRBJ2-3; D gene uncertain. Germline assignment: CDR1 MNHEY and CDR2 SVGEGT. Trimming took off 0 bases at V and 0 bases at J, with 4 bases between the two ends. The CDR3 sequence is 14 residues long. CDR3 sequence reads: CASSYSTSTDTQYF. The CDR3 DNA is TGTGCCAGCAGTTACTCTACTAGCACAGATACGCAGTATTTT.

This clone was detected only once. The V gene is TRBV29-1, the J gene TRBJ2-1, with D possibly TRBD1 on 5 matching bases. Trimming removed 3 bases from V and 12 bases from J, with 12 bases in between. CDR3 size: 11 residues. CDR1 SQVTM and CDR2 ANQGSEA come from the germline V gene. The CDR3 DNA follows: TGCAGCGTTGATGGGGCAGGCGTGCAGTTCTTC. Its protein is CSVDGAGVQFF.

The chain carries TRBV28 and TRBJ1-1, with 10 bases fitting TRBD1. Germline trimming cut 4 bases from V and 1 base from J; bases unmatched to any gene: 3. The CDR3 length is 15 residues. CDR1 and CDR2 from the germline V gene are MDHEN and SYDVKM. DNA of the CDR3: TGTGCCAGCAGTTGGACAGGGGGAGAGAACACTGAAGCTTTCTTT. It translates to CASSWTGGENTEAFF. The variable domain in full, with the rest retrieved from reference TRBV28 and TRBJ1-1, is DVKVTQSSRYLVKRTGEKVFLECVQDMDHENMFWYRQDPGLGLRLIYFSYDVKMKEKGDIPEGYSVSREKKERFSLILESASTNQTSMYLCASSWTGGENTEAFFGQGTRLTVV.

This clone showed up just once. The chain recombines TRBV28 with TRBJ2-2; D perhaps matches TRBD2 (5 bases). V lost 4 bases, J lost 7 bases, and 16 bases lay in between. The CDR3 loop spans 15 amino acids. The germline gives CDR1 MDHEN, CDR2 SYDVKM. CDR3 nucleotides: TGTGCCAGCAGTTCCCCCGGCCCGAGGGTCGGGGAGCTGTTTTTT. It is translated as CASSSPGPRVGELFF.

The gene calls are TRBV5-5 and TRBJ2-7; TRBD1 might be the D (8 bases). Germline CDR1 reads SGHKS; CDR2 reads YYEKEE (reference sequence). The CDR3 contains 17 residues. V lost 4 bases and J lost 2, with 22 bases in between. The CDR3 spells CASSPGTGLAGAYEQYF. The CDR3 DNA follows: TGTGCCAGCAGCCCTGGGACAGGTCTCGCGGGGGCCTACGAGCAGTACTTC.

The count of this clone is one. The chain is built from TRBV7-9 and TRBJ2-2; D ambiguous. V lost 3 bases and J lost 3, with 5 bases in between. Germline V gene sequence: CDR1 SEHNR, CDR2 FQNEAQ (reference sequence). The CDR3 extends over 13 amino acids. CDR3 residues: CASSFRDTGELFF. CDR3 sequence (DNA): TGTGCCAGCAGCTTCAGAGACACCGGGGAGCTGTTTTTT. The full variable domain, with the rest looked up from reference TRBV7-9 and TRBJ2-2, is DTGVSQNPRHKITKRGQNVTFRCDPISEHNRLYWYRQTLGQGPEFLTYFQNEAQLEKSRLLSDRFSAERPKGSFSTLEIQRTEQGDSAMYLCASSFRDTGELFFGEGSRLTVL.

J is TRBJ2-7 and V is TRBV7-9, with D possibly called TRBD1 or TRBD2 (6 bases each). Germline V CDR1 and CDR2: SEHNR, FQNEAQ (reference sequence). The length of the CDR3 is 14 residues. The V end was cut by 0 bases, the J end by 5 bases, with 11 bases between. The CDR3 coding sequence is TGTGCCAGCAGCTTAGCCGGGGGCCCAGACGAGCAGTACTTC. This gives the protein CASSLAGGPDEQYF.

The chain uses TRBV3-1 (or the pseudogene TRBV3-2) and TRBJ2-5; 9 bases match TRBD2. Unmatched junction bases numbered 10, after V lost 0 bases and J lost 5 bases. The germline V gene encodes CDR1 LGHDT and CDR2 YNNKEL (reference sequence). The CDR3 runs 17 residues. In DNA, the CDR3 is TGTGCCAGCAGCCAAGATCCTAGCGGGACTTCTCCGGAGACCCAGTACTTC. Amino acid sequence: CASSQDPSGTSPETQYF.

The rearrangement links TRBV6-5 to TRBJ2-7, with 8 bases lining up with TRBD2. The CDR3 extends over 14 amino acids. The germline V gene has CDR1 MNHEY and CDR2 SVGAGI. Unmatched junction bases numbered 7, after V lost 7 bases and J lost 2 bases. The CDR3: CASKVSGGTYEQYF. CDR3 DNA: TGTGCCAGCAAGGTCTCGGGGGGGACCTACGAGCAGTACTTC.

The chain carries TRBV19 and TRBJ1-5; D is ambiguous. Germline V gene lookup returns CDR1 LNHDA and CDR2 SQIVND (reference sequence). Trimming left V 3 bases short and J 0 bases short, with 9 bases between. The CDR3 is 15 amino acids. The CDR3 loop reads CASSMVRHSNQPQHF. The CDR3 coding sequence is TGTGCCAGTAGTATGGTCAGGCATAGCAATCAGCCCCAGCATTTT.

V is TRBV27 and J is TRBJ1-6; 10 bases line up with TRBD1. The CDR3 is 15 amino acids. V gave up 5 bases and J gave up 10 bases; unmatched junction bases: 8. Germline V gene lookup returns CDR1 MNHEY and CDR2 SMNVEV (reference sequence). The CDR3 coding sequence is TGTGCCAGCAGTCCGACAGGGGGCATGGCATCACCCCTCCACTTT. This translates into CASSPTGGMASPLHF.

The chain joins TRBV5-8 to TRBJ1-6; possibly TRBD1 for D (5 bases). Germline CDR1 is SGHTS and CDR2 is YDEGEE. Trimming removed 0 bases at V and 6 bases at J, with 7 bases between. The CDR3 spans 14 residues. CDR3 coding DNA: TGTGCCAGCAGCTTGGACAGGCCTAATTCACCCCTCCACTTT. The encoded protein is CASSLDRPNSPLHF.

The J gene is TRBJ2-7, the V gene TRBV3-1 (or the pseudogene TRBV3-2); the D gene could be TRBD1 or TRBD2 (6 bases each). Germline V CDR1 and CDR2: LGHDT, YNNKEL (reference sequence). This CDR3 is built from 12 residues. Between the trimmed V and J ends, which lost 6 bases and 10 bases, there was a span of 16 bases. The CDR3 spells CASRGGTGRQYF. DNA for the CDR3: TGTGCCAGCAGGGGGGGTACAGGGAGACAGTACTTC.